This TCR beta chain is drawn from a study of identical twins. The study, taken as a whole, reports: Modelling underestimated the level of out-of-frame TCR alpha sharing observed in monozygotic twins.

One entry per CDR3 protein, called by TCRdb with MiXCR from the 5' RACE reads. This sample has 1.5 million to 2 million distinct CDR3 sequences; about 32% occur once, and the top ten carry over 0.25%. V gave up 2 bases and J gave up 5 bases, with 4 bases separating them. Germline CDR1 reads MDHEN; CDR2 reads SYDVKM. This CDR3 is built from 12 residues. This clonotype has only a few counts. The antigen is not known. The sequence came from a newborn girl in good health. The chain joins TRBV28 to TRBJ1-5, with D hard to call. Sequencing input: cord blood. The CDR3 region has the DNA TGTGCCAGCAGTTTAGTGCATCAGCCCCAGCATTTT. Its translation: CASSLVHQPQHF.